This TCR beta chain was identified during a study of blood T cells in healthy people across ages. Study results and limitations: Among T cells, TCR beta diversity per million cells dropped roughly linearly as age rose.

This clonotype was seen more than once but under ten times. Its antigen is undetermined. Combining a sample-barcoded 5' primer with a J-beta primer mix, a second PCR ran for roughly 6 to 12 cycles. TCRdb re-called the 5' RACE reads through MiXCR, storing one row per CDR3 protein. The repertoire holds hundreds of thousands of distinct CDR3 sequences, with around 24% as singletons. CDR3 size: 15 residues. The germline V and J ends were trimmed by 4 bases and 0 bases, with 13 bases remaining between them. Per germline, CDR1 SQVTM and CDR2 ANQGSEA. These data also formed part of another study, on T cells of mothers and their children. This second study says: Samples came from a few healthy Caucasian mothers and their six children. Once extracted, all RNA went into cDNA synthesis at 1.5 ug per 15 ul. When mothers and children were related, their normalized repertoire overlap, which was always slightly higher, did not differ significantly from that of unrelated pairs.

This chain joins TRBV29-1 and TRBJ1-3; D not certain. The sample was blood. The source of this sequence is a boy between 10 and 17 years old in good health. The CDR3 DNA sequence: TGCAGCGTTGCCCTGACACCCAGCTCTGGAAACACCATATATTTT. Residues: CSVALTPSSGNTIYF.